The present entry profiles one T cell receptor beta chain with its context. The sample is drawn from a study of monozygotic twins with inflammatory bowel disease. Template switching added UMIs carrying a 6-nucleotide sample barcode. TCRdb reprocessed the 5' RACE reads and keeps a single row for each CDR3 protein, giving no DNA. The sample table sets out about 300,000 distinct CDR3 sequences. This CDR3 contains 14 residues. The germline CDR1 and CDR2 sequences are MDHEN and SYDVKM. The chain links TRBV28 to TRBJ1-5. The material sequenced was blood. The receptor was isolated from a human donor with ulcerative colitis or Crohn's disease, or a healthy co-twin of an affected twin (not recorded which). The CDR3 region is CASRNPRISQPQHF.